This TCR beta chain was sequenced for a study of blood T cell repertoires in COVID-19. Repertoires were generated with immunoSEQ multiplex PCR, while TCRdb's copy carries only in-frame clones and drops some. The sample has approximately 49,000 clones, about 87% seen once. The material sequenced was peripheral blood. The sequence was collected from a man aged 50 to 60 with acute or convalescent COVID-19.

The CDR3 nucleotides are TGTGCCAGCAGTAGGGGGGGAGGGTTTGGTTCACCCCTCCACTTT. Encoded protein: CASSRGGGFGSPLHF. The chain has TRBV6-5 and TRBJ1-6, with a tentative D call TRBD1 (6 bases). Germline CDR1 MNHEY, CDR2 SVGAGI. V was cut by 5 bases and J by 9 bases, with 17 bases left in between. This CDR3 comprises 15 residues.